The 5 T cell receptor beta chains below were found in one sample sequenced in a study of cytomegalovirus exposure and HLA in healthy donors. The PCR had 60 Vbeta and 13 Jbeta primers. Sequencing was performed with immunoSEQ multiplex PCR; in TCRdb, only in-frame clones are kept and a portion is missing. Of 95,000 or so clones in the sample, 81% were seen once. The sample comprised PBMCs. The source of these receptors is a woman between 65 and 79 years old in good health and CMV-seropositive.

This clone was counted only a few times. Germline is not matched at one junction end, which may reflect a read error. This sequence joins TRBV7-7 and TRBJ2-2, with TRBD1 identical over 10 bases. From germline, CDR1 is SSHAT and CDR2 FNYEAQ (reference sequence). The CDR3 spans 14 residues. The CDR3: CASTWDRGTGELFF. The CDR3 DNA follows: TGTGCTAGCACCTGGGACAGGGGAACCGGGGAGCTGTTTTTT.

This clone was observed a handful of times. V and J are TRBV19 and TRBJ2-7; tentative D call: TRBD1 (5 bases). This CDR3 contains 14 residues. Germline assignment: CDR1 LNHDA and CDR2 SQIVND (reference sequence). Trimming took off 8 bases at V and 0 bases at J, with 14 bases between the two ends. The CDR3 loop reads CASSDSVLSYEQYF. DNA for the CDR3: TGTGCCAGTTCAGACAGCGTCCTCTCCTACGAGCAGTACTTC.

The CDR3 DNA reads as TGTGCCAGCTCACCTACAAGGAGCTCCTACGAGCAGTACTTC. Its protein product is CASSPTRSSYEQYF. V is TRBV18 and J is TRBJ2-7; D is unresolved. V was clipped by 3 bases and J by 0 bases, with 9 bases between them. The length of the CDR3 is 14 residues. CDR1 and CDR2 (germline): KGHSH, LQKENI.

In this sample, this clone turned up many times. The CDR3 DNA is TGTGCCAGCAGCTCGGAGGACAGTGCCTACGAGCAGTACTTC. Protein: CASSSEDSAYEQYF. The chain uses TRBV5-6 and TRBJ2-7, with D possibly being TRBD1 (6 bases). Germline V gene lookup returns CDR1 SGHDT and CDR2 YYEEEE. This CDR3 has 14 residues. V was clipped by 3 bases and J by 2 bases, with 12 bases between them.

A few counts support this clone. The chain joins TRBV6-5 to TRBJ1-5, with D unresolved. The CDR3 is 14 amino acids. Germline V lookup: CDR1 MNHEY, CDR2 SVGAGI. The V end lost 6 bases, the J end lost 1 base, and 10 bases lay between the germline ends. CDR3 DNA sequence: TGTGCCAGCAGGGGCGGGCCGAGCAATCAGCCCCAGCATTTT. This sequence encodes CASRGGPSNQPQHF.